These 3 T cell receptor beta chains were all obtained from the same sample, sequenced in a study of cytomegalovirus exposure and HLA in healthy donors. Use of 60 Vbeta and 13 Jbeta primers characterized the PCR. Libraries were prepared by immunoSEQ multiplex PCR; TCRdb keeps only in-frame clonotypes and omits some of them. Of about 160,000 clones listed, around 76% were seen once; the top ten hold 7.1%. The specimen sequenced was PBMCs. The receptors come from a man between 40 and 49 years old in good health and CMV-seropositive.

The genes are TRBV7-8 and TRBJ1-5; a weak D match, TRBD1 (5 bases). Trimming removed 2 bases at V and 6 bases at J, with 8 bases between. Looked up from germline, CDR1 is SGHVS and CDR2 is FQNEAQ. This CDR3 region has 13 residues. DNA for the CDR3: TGTGCCAGCAGCTTACGGGGGGGTCAGCCCCAGCATTTT. Translating it yields CASSLRGGQPQHF.

V and J are TRBV21-1 and TRBJ1-6; the table's D call, TRBD1, has no DNA check behind it. TRBV21-1 is a pseudogene locus. The CDR3 has 15 residues. CDR3 sequence: CASSPQGVGNSPLHF. CDR3 in DNA: TGTGCCAGCAGCCCTCAGGGGGTCGGGAATTCACCCCTCCACTTT.

This clone was detected a few times. This chain links TRBV7-8 with TRBJ2-7; a weak D match, TRBD1 (6 bases). Looked up from germline, CDR1 is SGHVS and CDR2 is FQNEAQ. With 7 bases removed from V and 0 bases from J, the gap between germline ends came to 16 bases. The CDR3 runs 15 residues. CDR3 sequence reads: CASTRGRDTSYEQYF. CDR3 sequence (DNA): TGTGCCAGCACTCGAGGCCGGGACACCTCCTACGAGCAGTACTTC.